This entry lists 3 T cell receptor beta chains sequenced from one sample in a study of T cell repertoires in cytomegalovirus infection. In TCRdb, the reads were re-called with MiXCR into one record per CDR3 protein. The data show roughly 230,000 distinct CDR3 sequences, with about 5.9% seen just once and under 7% held by the top ten. Sequences were obtained from PBMCs. Receptors originate from a human donor in good health (CMV status not recorded). Some clones in this sample may be carry-over from other donors' samples.

This clonotype was counted at least ten times. A read error may produce the germline difference seen at one junction end. V is TRBV29-1 and J is TRBJ2-4; D possibly matches TRBD1 or TRBD2 (6 bases each). The CDR3 contains 12 residues. Germline loops: CDR1 SQVTM, CDR2 ANQGSEA. Here the CDR3 reads CSVRGARNIQYF. CDR3 DNA sequence: TGCAGCGTTAGGGGGGCCAGAAACATTCAGTACTTC.

This chain connects TRBV12-3 or TRBV12-4 to TRBJ2-5; D is perhaps TRBD1 or TRBD2 (5 bases each). Trimming took off 2 bases at V and 5 bases at J, with 9 bases between the two ends. The CDR3 has 13 residues. CDR3 coding DNA: TGTGCCAGCAGTTTAACCTGGGGGGAGACCCAGTACTTC. It is translated as CASSLTWGETQYF.

This clonotype was counted at least ten times. The chain combines TRBV20-1 with TRBJ2-1; D might be TRBD2 (6 bases). Germline CDR1 DFQATT, CDR2 SNEGSKA (reference sequence). V shed 8 bases and J shed 1 base, with 21 bases lying between them. The CDR3 runs 16 residues. The DNA of the CDR3 is TGCAGTTCCCCGGGGGAGCGCGGGGCATCCTACAATGAGCAGTTCTTC. Its translation: CSSPGERGASYNEQFF.